In this sample, the clone carrying this T cell receptor beta chain turned up once. Its antigen is still unknown. These data are taken from a study of cytomegalovirus exposure and HLA in healthy donors. Looking at the study overall: The approximately 680 first-cohort repertoires and the 95 to 150 validation repertoires shared the same platform, a later analysis reported. Study-wide results and caveats: The TCR clusters that emerged in the first cohort tended, a later analysis found, to co-occur in the approximately 130 validation repertoires. It was reported that the classifier diagnosed cytomegalovirus status with high specificity and sensitivity in both the original and validation cohorts. The study designated 150 or so TCR beta chains cytomegalovirus-associated.

Germline V CDR1 and CDR2: GTSNPN, SVGIG (reference sequence). V lost 5 bases and J lost 3, with 12 bases in between. The CDR3 covers 13 residues. Produced via immunoSEQ multiplex PCR; TCRdb's table is partial and in-frame only. The table has 60,000 to 75,000 clones, approximately 95% seen once. This receptor was identified in a woman in her late teens or twenties in good health and CMV-seropositive. The source material was PBMCs. The chain has TRBV30 and TRBJ2-3; possibly TRBD2 for D (6 bases). The CDR3 here is CAWAIGGTDTQYF. The CDR3 nucleotides read TGTGCCTGGGCAATCGGGGGTACAGATACGCAGTATTTT.